This T cell receptor beta chain originates from a study of beta chain features in type 1 diabetes. Findings of the study overall: It was among patients, rather than healthy donors, that naive, central memory and Treg TCRB repertoires appeared more similar. In all four CD4+ subsets, TCRB CDR3 length was significantly, moderately reduced in type 1 diabetes.

In germline, CDR1 is GTSNPN, CDR2 SVGIG (reference sequence). CDR3 length equals 15 residues. Trimming cost V 1 base and J 0 bases, with 11 bases left between them. This clone was found a few times. What it binds is not known. Sequenced material consisted of expressed TCRB transcripts (all of the isolated RNA was reverse transcribed). The data were produced by immunoSEQ multiplex PCR, yet TCRdb's version contains in-frame clones alone and is incomplete. Here the sample spans fewer than 350,000 clones, 8% being singletons. Cell sorting via CD45RO/CCR7/CD25/CD127/CD95/CD27 was performed to obtain CD4+ naive, central memory, regulatory and stem cell-like memory cells.

The clonotype comes from a woman younger than 30 in good health. The rearrangement joins TRBV30 to TRBJ2-3; D remains ambiguous. What was sequenced was central memory CD4+ T cells from blood. CDR3 amino acids: CAWSESHSSTDTQYF. The CDR3 DNA sequence: TGTGCCTGGAGTGAATCACACTCTAGCACAGATACGCAGTATTTT.